This TCR beta chain is drawn from a study of CD8+CD57+ T cells in acquired aplastic anemia (dated by TCRdb to 2016 to 2019). Broadly, across the study: A mean of 3.2 ug of DNA, ranging from roughly 0.17 to 30 ug, was extracted from sorted CD4+ and CD8+ cells. CD8+CD57+ expansion was defined as frequency above the mean frequency observed in healthy subjects.

The research as a whole found: Twenty-nine CD8+ CDR3 sequences were shared between patients and controls but appeared highly expressed in patients and within their immunodominant clones. CD8+ Simpson's diversity did not differ significantly between patients and healthy controls (P=0.060).

This clonotype was picked up many times. This clone's antigen is unknown. No base qualities exist here, and no much larger clone lies one base off it. Patients chosen for sequencing had shown expansion of CD8+CD57+ cells by flow cytometry. Severe acquired aplastic anemia was diagnosed in all patients according to International Study of Aplastic Anemia and Agranulocytosis and Camitta criteria. No therapy had been received by the patients at the time of blood sampling. In the study, sorted CD4+ and CD8+ blood T cells from patients with severe aplastic anemia and from healthy subjects underwent deep sequencing of TCR repertoires. Patients were enrolled in the USA under clinicaltrials.gov protocols 00001620, 01623167, 00001397, 00071045, 00081523 and 00961064. Ficoll-Paque density gradient centrifugation was used to isolate peripheral blood mononuclear cells. Before DNA was extracted, CD4+ and CD8+ T cells were sorted using either FACS or magnetic beads.

Profiling of TCR beta VDJ combinations and CDR3 sequences used genomic DNA as the template. TCR repertoire sequencing was run on an Illumina HiSeq 2000. Processing in the source paper ran as follows. TRBV/TRBJ rearrangement plots, CDR3 size and DJ length profiles, and Simpson's diversity index were used to assess repertoires. The most abundant DNA sequence in the deep sequencing data was taken as the immunodominant clone. CDR3 amino acid sequences were checked for sharing across subjects and were also compared against the VDJdb database and published repertoires. The public sequencing data were trimmed at Q25 with fastp and processed into clonotypes with MiXCR by TCRdb, which kept only in-frame beta chains. When rows share a CDR3 protein, they turn into one entry using the most common DNA and genes. The V and J calls, along with clone size, are taken from TCRdb and not from the paper's own processing. The sample records a few hundred thousand distinct CDR3 sequences, less than 60% of which are singletons. Of the sample, nearly 20% falls within the top ten clones.

Trimming at the junction amounts to 5 bases on V and 2 bases on J, and the germline ends lie 13 bases apart. The CDR3, cysteine through phenylalanine, is 14 amino acids long. The kept DNA is CDR3 alone, 42 bases in frame from the first base. CDR1 and CDR2 were assigned from the germline V gene (reference sequence) as LNHDA and SQIVND. The clonotype comes from a human donor with aplastic anemia. The specimen was sorted CD4+, CD8+, or CD8+CD57+ T cells (not recorded which) from PBMCs. Here the chain combines TRBV19 and TRBJ2-7; no D gene call is confident. The CDR3 sequence is CASSLRTEAYEQYF. The sequence in DNA is TGTGCCAGTAGTCTTAGGACCGAAGCCTACGAGCAGTACTTC.